This T cell receptor beta chain was identified in a study of a mutant IDH1 vaccine in newly diagnosed glioma. The study, taken as a whole, reports: A vaccine-induced immune response developed in 93.3% of the patients.

The method was immunoSEQ multiplex PCR; TCRdb's version includes in-frame clones alone and lacks a portion of them. The data hold 30,000 or so clones, with around three quarters observed a single time. About this clone itself: Antigen specificity is unknown.

The CDR3 contains 22 residues. Germline V gives CDR1 SGHVS, CDR2 FQNEAQ. V was pared by 5 bases and J by 6 bases, with 25 bases of the junction left unmatched. As for time point: week 35, safety follow-up. Mutant IDH1 20-mer peptide, at 300 ug, made up each vaccine dose, with topical imiquimod. The chain carries TRBV7-8 and TRBJ2-7; TRBD2 agrees at 16 bases. The specimen comprised PBMCs, sampled from a glioma patient whose treatment included an IDH1 peptide vaccine. The TCR originated in a woman younger than 45 with glioma. Some clones in this sample may be carry-over from other donors' samples. This CDR3 is CASSGPGTSGRASWVGRREQYF. DNA for the CDR3: TGTGCCAGCAGCGGTCCCGGGACTAGCGGGAGGGCCTCGTGGGTCGGACGTCGCGAGCAGTACTTC.